This entry features one TCR beta chain sequence. This receptor's antigen is unknown. Base qualities were left out, and no much larger clone turns up one base away. This entry belongs to a study of shared clonotypes between healthy human individuals (dated by TCRdb to 2019 to 2021). Study-wide context: A few men and a couple of women, aged 18 to 49 years, made up the cohort. Per donor, three plates each were used for CD4 naive and CD4 memory, two for CD8 naive, and one for CD8 memory. To increase sequencing depth and limit assay-specific biases, TCR repertoire library preparation and sequencing were carried out by different laboratories using diverse techniques. To estimate repertoire size and how much clonotype sharing occurs between individuals, the study deeply sequenced the blood TCR repertoires of roughly 5 healthy adults. Between about 0.9 and 8.9 billion PBMCs per donor were obtained by leukapheresis.

CD8 naive samples were obtained by positive selection for CCR7 among CD45RO-negative cells, yielding a CD45RA+CCR7+ population from which TemRA cells were excluded. Donors were healthy HIV-negative adults with no recently reported acute infections or vaccinations. Only Caucasian adults living in Nashville, Tennessee, USA were represented among the donors. Blood was obtained by leukapheresis, after which PBMCs were separated by Ficoll-Histopaque density gradient centrifugation and cryopreserved in liquid nitrogen vapor phase. Analytical flow cytometry was used to check the purity and quantity of each magnetically sorted T cell population. Each sorted fraction had its genomic DNA isolated and then quantified by UV absorbance on a Nanodrop 2000c. The research as a whole found: Across a handful of donors, approximately 4.6% of naive CD4, roughly 3.3% of naive CD8, approximately 2.5% of memory CD4, and under 0.45% of memory CD8 clonotypes were shared. Sampling was restricted to blood, and TCR repertoires in tissues likely differ from the TCR repertoires found in blood. Naive subsets generally had larger estimated clonotype richness than memory subsets did. Pairwise subsampling led to the expectation that sequencing depth would affect the degree of clonotype sharing among donors. Incomplete sequencing was indicated by rarefaction of sorted-subset datasets, despite the large sequencing depth. Higher generation probabilities were observed for clonotypes shared by all four sorted-subset donors than for non-shared clonotypes. Because the study included a small number of donors, the genetic and exposure-history diversity represented was limited.

Using the deep immunoSEQ assay, multiplex PCR amplified TCR CDR3 regions from genomic DNA. For each cell subset, the extracted genomic DNA was distributed evenly across all wells of several immunoSEQ 96-well plates, and each plate served as one replicate. Each replicate PCR for sorted subsets received approximately 220 ng genomic DNA, equal to roughly 30,000 T cell genomes. Purified libraries were quantified with a Qubit 3.0 fluorometer, sized on a Bioanalyzer 2100, and re-quantified with the KAPA Library Quantification kit. A separate single-read 150-cycle Illumina NextSeq 550 flow cell was used to sequence each immunoSEQ 96-well plate. The study's own analysis went as follows. Because the immunoSEQ output included only junctional sequences and no quality scores, the filtering could not be the same as the filtering used for full-length reads. To assign V/J genes and CDR3, sequences were annotated against IMGT germline references using PyIR, a Python wrapper for IgBLAST v1.9. Any read was removed if the V/J assignment was weak (E-value above 1e-6), the CDR3 was missing, or the read contained stop codons, out-of-frame junctions, or ambiguous translated residues. A V3J clonotype was defined by an identical inferred V gene, J gene, and CDR3 amino acid sequence. Percentage overlap between repertoires was calculated by dividing the number of shared unique clonotypes by the size of the smaller repertoire. Richness of each repertoire was evaluated using RTK rarefaction, the Chao1 estimator, and Recon v2.1 estimates of unobserved clonotypes. Generation probabilities for all TCRbeta clonotypes obtained by the gDNA method from a handful of donors were computed using OLGA. TCRdb carries this immuneACCESS record with in-frame sequences only. Its versions omit some clonotypes, under half of them owing to an unresolved V gene in the studies checked, with the rest unexplained. V and J calls and clone size are as listed in that table; D and trimming were resolved from the DNA. Recorded for this sample are about 820,000 clones; 80% to 95% of them occurred a single time. Around 24% of the sample is held by the ten biggest clonotypes.

V is shortened by 6 bases, J by 7 bases, and the region joining them spans 10 bases. From cysteine to phenylalanine, the CDR3 is 11 amino acids long. Just CDR3 DNA is preserved here, 33 bases in frame from base 1. CDR1 and CDR2 were assigned from the germline V gene as SQVTM and ANQGSEA. This receptor chain uses TRBV29-1 and TRBJ2-1, and the D gene may be TRBD2, 6 bases matching. The sequencing input was naive CD8+ T cells sorted from blood. This sample's cell subset or site label indicates: CD45RA+CCR7+. The origin of this receptor is a man aged 25 to 40 in good health. CDR3 sequence: CSVGTENEQFF. Here is the DNA: TGCAGCGTCGGGACTGAAAATGAGCAGTTCTTC.